Presented here are 9 T cell receptor beta chains from one specimen sequenced in a study of cytomegalovirus exposure and HLA in healthy donors. With 60 Vbeta and 13 Jbeta primers, the PCR was carried out. Data came from immunoSEQ multiplex PCR; TCRdb stores just in-frame clones and leaves some out. The table lists about 140,000 clones, approximately 82% of them singletons. The sequencing input was PBMCs. The receptors shown here come from a woman aged 55-75 years in good health and CMV-seropositive.

The chain combines TRBV11-2 with TRBJ2-7; D perhaps matches TRBD1 (6 bases). The CDR3 extends over 15 amino acids. Germline CDR1 is SGHAT and CDR2 is FQNNGV. Trimming left V 3 bases short and J 0 bases short, with 12 bases between. This CDR3 reads CASSLSRGTSYEQYF. DNA for the CDR3: TGTGCCAGCAGCTTGTCCAGGGGCACCTCCTACGAGCAGTACTTC.

The chain links TRBV7-9 to TRBJ1-1; D remains unclear. Per germline, CDR1 SEHNR and CDR2 FQNEAQ (reference sequence). The CDR3 extends over 15 amino acids. With 4 bases removed from V and 0 bases from J, the gap between germline ends came to 12 bases. This chain's CDR3 is CASSSSSTLNTEAFF. As DNA, the CDR3 is TGTGCCAGCAGCTCCTCCTCGACTTTGAACACTGAAGCTTTCTTT.

On this clone itself: An end of the junction does not agree with germline; a read error may underlie this. V gene TRBV5-8 combines with J gene TRBJ1-1; 8 nucleotides agree with TRBD1. The CDR3 loop spans 15 amino acids. Germline loops: CDR1 SGHTS, CDR2 YDEGEE. CDR3 residues: CASSPGTGLKTEAFF. The CDR3 coding sequence is TGTGCCAGCAGCCCAGGGACAGGCTTGAAGACTGAAGCTTTCTTT.

The gene calls are TRBV6-6 and TRBJ2-1, with 8 positions matching TRBD2. This CDR3 region has 15 residues. The J segment lost 5 bases and the V segment lost 7 bases, leaving 10 bases of the junction unmatched. Germline CDR1 MNHNY, CDR2 SVGAGI (reference sequence). CDR3 nucleotide sequence: TGTGCCAGCATTTCCGAGACTAGCGCGAACAATGAGCAGTTCTTC. Residues: CASISETSANNEQFF.

The chain carries TRBV7-6 and TRBJ2-7; TRBD2 is a possible D gene (6 bases). Trimming removed 5 bases from V and 0 bases from J, with 11 bases in between. The CDR3 has 14 amino acids. Germline CDR1 is SGHVS and CDR2 is FNYEAQ. The CDR3 is CASSRFSGSYEQYF. For the CDR3, the DNA is TGTGCCAGCAGCCGATTTAGCGGCTCCTACGAGCAGTACTTC.

The gene calls are TRBV6-1 and TRBJ1-5; no clear D gene. The V end lost 8 bases, the J end lost 6 bases, and 14 bases lay between the germline ends. The germline V gene has CDR1 MNHNS and CDR2 SASEGT. The length of the CDR3 is 13 residues. CDR3 sequence: CASLFQVGQPQHF. The CDR3 bases are TGTGCCAGCCTTTTCCAGGTGGGTCAGCCCCAGCATTTT.

The chain has TRBV5-5 and TRBJ2-7; D perhaps matches TRBD1 (5 bases). Germline V CDR1 and CDR2: SGHKS, YYEKEE (reference sequence). Trimming took off 4 bases at V and 6 bases at J, with 11 bases between the two ends. This CDR3 is built from 12 residues. This chain's CDR3 is CASSQQGSEQYF. As DNA, the CDR3 is TGTGCCAGCAGCCAGCAGGGCAGCGAGCAGTACTTC. The full variable domain, rest sourced from reference TRBV5-5 and TRBJ2-7, is DAGVTQSPTHLIKTRGQQVTLRCSPISGHKSVSWYQQVLGQGPQFIFQYYEKEERGRGNFPDRFSARQFPNYSSELNVNALLLGDSALYLCASSQQGSEQYFGPGTRLTVT.

In DNA, the CDR3 is TGCGCCAGCAGCCAAGATTGGGAGGGGGGTTGGAGCAATCAGCCCCAGCATTTT. Residues: CASSQDWEGGWSNQPQHF. The chain recombines TRBV4-1 with TRBJ1-5, with a possible D match to TRBD1 (6 bases). CDR1 is MGHRA, CDR2 YSYEKL, per germline. This CDR3 is built from 18 residues. The V gene lost 0 bases and the J gene lost 1 base, with 16 bases spanning the gap.

V usage is TRBV6-5 and J usage is TRBJ1-2, with D unclear. Trimming removed 0 bases at V and 0 bases at J, with 8 bases between. CDR3 length: 15 residues. Per the germline V gene, CDR1 is MNHEY and CDR2 is SVGAGI. The CDR3 DNA is TGTGCCAGCAGTTACTCACGACTAACTAACTATGGCTACACCTTC. This sequence encodes CASSYSRLTNYGYTF.